The rows below give T cell receptor beta chains drawn from one sample of a study of T-cell reconstitution after alpha-beta-depleted transplantation in children. TCRdb ran MiXCR on the PCR reads and lists one entry per CDR3 protein. The sample carries a few hundred thousand distinct CDR3 sequences, around 12% recorded once. The material was PBMCs from the stem cell graft donor, obtained from the stem cell graft. These TCRs come from a human donor who donated a stem cell graft to a child with combined immunodeficiency. The CDR3 runs from the conserved cysteine through the conserved F or W. Fields, in order: D gene, V gene, clone size, J gene, CDR3 protein, CDR3 DNA. A D gene is named only where the DNA matches it firmly. Clone size is given for some rows only: seen once, a few or many times, or a class if the clone is expanded.

d_call: -
v_call: TRBV28
clone_size: few
j_call: TRBJ1-5
cdr3_aa: CASSFGWGGQPQHF
cdr3_nt: TGTGCCAGCAGTTTTGGCTGGGGTGGTCAGCCCCAGCATTTT

d_call: -
v_call: TRBV11-3
clone_size: -
j_call: TRBJ1-1
cdr3_aa: CASSLVGAYRNTEAFF
cdr3_nt: TGTGCCAGCAGCTTAGTGGGGGCATACCGGAACACTGAAGCTTTCTTT

d_call: -
v_call: TRBV7-2
clone_size: few
j_call: TRBJ2-1
cdr3_aa: CASSFPSGTPGLAEQFF
cdr3_nt: TGTGCCAGCAGCTTTCCGTCAGGGACTCCGGGACTCGCTGAGCAGTTCTTC

d_call: -
v_call: TRBV14
clone_size: few
j_call: TRBJ2-1
cdr3_aa: CASSQGQGLDYNEQFF
cdr3_nt: TGTGCCAGCAGCCAGGGACAGGGACTAGACTACAATGAGCAGTTCTTC

d_call: -
v_call: TRBV5-6
clone_size: few
j_call: TRBJ1-1
cdr3_aa: CASSLSGEHTEAFF
cdr3_nt: TGTGCCAGCAGCTTGAGCGGGGAACACACTGAAGCTTTCTTT

d_call: -
v_call: TRBV29-1
clone_size: few
j_call: TRBJ2-1
cdr3_aa: CSVEAMEAYNEQFF
cdr3_nt: TGCAGCGTTGAAGCAATGGAAGCCTACAATGAGCAGTTCTTC

d_call: TRBD2
v_call: TRBV25-1
clone_size: few
j_call: TRBJ2-1
cdr3_aa: CASSLTSGWNNEQFF
cdr3_nt: TGTGCCAGCAGTCTTACTAGCGGGTGGAACAATGAGCAGTTCTTC

d_call: TRBD1
v_call: TRBV4-2
clone_size: few
j_call: TRBJ1-3
cdr3_aa: CASSHETGSGNTIYF
cdr3_nt: TGTGCCAGCAGCCATGAGACAGGGTCTGGAAACACCATATATTTT

d_call: TRBD2
v_call: TRBV12-3/TRBV12-4
clone_size: many
j_call: TRBJ2-1
cdr3_aa: CASRLAGALNEQFF
cdr3_nt: TGTGCCAGCAGGCTAGCGGGAGCTTTGAATGAGCAGTTCTTC

d_call: -
v_call: TRBV3-1
clone_size: few
j_call: TRBJ2-7
cdr3_aa: CASSQGVSGGYEQYF
cdr3_nt: TGTGCCAGCAGCCAAGGGGTAAGCGGCGGGTACGAGCAGTACTTC

d_call: -
v_call: TRBV12-3/TRBV12-4
clone_size: many
j_call: TRBJ2-5
cdr3_aa: CASSRIGETQYF
cdr3_nt: TGTGCCAGCAGTCGTATAGGGGAGACCCAGTACTTC

d_call: TRBD2
v_call: TRBV24-1
clone_size: -
j_call: TRBJ2-3
cdr3_aa: CATSDLGGLAGDTQYF
cdr3_nt: TGTGCCACCAGTGACCTTGGGGGACTAGCGGGAGATACGCAGTATTTT

d_call: TRBD2
v_call: TRBV5-4
clone_size: -
j_call: TRBJ2-5
cdr3_aa: CASSWTRVETQYF
cdr3_nt: TGTGCCAGCAGCTGGACTAGAGTGGAGACCCAGTACTTC

d_call: -
v_call: TRBV20-1
clone_size: -
j_call: TRBJ2-7
cdr3_aa: CSASNPDSSYEQYF
cdr3_nt: TGCAGTGCTAGTAATCCAGATTCCTCCTACGAGCAGTACTTC

d_call: -
v_call: TRBV6-2/TRBV6-3
clone_size: many
j_call: TRBJ2-4
cdr3_aa: CASSFRTGLAKNIQYF
cdr3_nt: TGTGCCAGCAGTTTTAGGACCGGGCTAGCCAAAAACATTCAGTACTTC

d_call: TRBD2
v_call: TRBV29-1
clone_size: few
j_call: TRBJ2-1
cdr3_aa: CSVAGLATTLYNEQFF
cdr3_nt: TGCAGCGTCGCCGGACTAGCAACTACCCTCTACAATGAGCAGTTCTTC

d_call: -
v_call: TRBV11-2
clone_size: -
j_call: TRBJ2-1
cdr3_aa: CASSLGAGSYFYNEQFF
cdr3_nt: TGTGCCAGCAGCTTAGGTGCGGGATCGTACTTTTACAATGAGCAGTTCTTC

d_call: -
v_call: TRBV12-3/TRBV12-4
clone_size: few
j_call: TRBJ1-1
cdr3_aa: CASSFGEGVEAFF
cdr3_nt: TGTGCCAGCAGTTTTGGTGAGGGGGTTGAAGCTTTCTTT

d_call: TRBD1
v_call: TRBV11-2
clone_size: -
j_call: TRBJ1-1
cdr3_aa: CASSLTGTGNLEAFF
cdr3_nt: TGTGCCAGCAGCTTGACGGGGACAGGGAACTTAGAAGCTTTCTTT

d_call: TRBD2
v_call: TRBV5-1
clone_size: many
j_call: TRBJ2-1
cdr3_aa: CASSLLSAGGYNEQFF
cdr3_nt: TGCGCCAGCAGCTTGCTCTCTGCGGGAGGATACAATGAGCAGTTCTTC

d_call: -
v_call: TRBV13
clone_size: few
j_call: TRBJ1-4
cdr3_aa: CASSLGRVEEKLFF
cdr3_nt: TGTGCCAGCAGCTTAGGTCGGGTAGAAGAAAAACTGTTTTTT

d_call: -
v_call: TRBV4-2
clone_size: few
j_call: TRBJ1-5
cdr3_aa: CASSPEQGRGNQPQHF
cdr3_nt: TGTGCCAGCAGCCCGGAACAGGGACGTGGCAATCAGCCCCAGCATTTT

d_call: TRBD1
v_call: TRBV27
clone_size: few
j_call: TRBJ2-7
cdr3_aa: CASSSRRGQFLRDRLYEQYF
cdr3_nt: TGTGCCAGCAGTTCACGCAGGGGGCAGTTTCTAAGAGACAGGCTCTACGAGCAGTACTTC

d_call: -
v_call: TRBV6-1
clone_size: -
j_call: TRBJ1-4
cdr3_aa: CASSTDYRTFNEKLFF
cdr3_nt: TGTGCCAGCAGTACGGACTACAGGACTTTTAATGAAAAACTGTTTTTT

d_call: -
v_call: TRBV6-5
clone_size: many
j_call: TRBJ2-7
cdr3_aa: CASSYSGASNEQYF
cdr3_nt: TGTGCCAGCAGTTACTCTGGAGCTAGTAACGAGCAGTACTTC

d_call: TRBD2
v_call: TRBV10-3
clone_size: many
j_call: TRBJ2-1
cdr3_aa: CAISGRADYEQFF
cdr3_nt: TGTGCCATCAGCGGGAGGGCCGATTATGAGCAGTTCTTC

d_call: -
v_call: TRBV7-3
clone_size: -
j_call: TRBJ2-1
cdr3_aa: CASSSGRNEQFF
cdr3_nt: TGTGCCAGCAGCTCCGGGCGGAATGAGCAGTTCTTC

d_call: -
v_call: TRBV5-1
clone_size: few
j_call: TRBJ1-2
cdr3_aa: CASSLSGGSNYGYTF
cdr3_nt: TGCGCCAGCAGCTTATCGGGAGGAAGTAACTATGGCTACACCTTC

d_call: TRBD1
v_call: TRBV7-8
clone_size: -
j_call: TRBJ2-7
cdr3_aa: CASSLALGTGGGEQYF
cdr3_nt: TGTGCCAGCAGCTTAGCCCTCGGGACAGGGGGCGGCGAGCAGTACTTC

d_call: -
v_call: TRBV12-5
clone_size: -
j_call: TRBJ1-3
cdr3_aa: CASGPRDGNTIYF
cdr3_nt: TGTGCTAGTGGTCCCCGCGACGGAAACACCATATATTTT

d_call: -
v_call: TRBV4-3
clone_size: few
j_call: TRBJ1-1
cdr3_aa: CASSQGFTAPNTEAFF
cdr3_nt: TGCGCCAGCAGCCAAGGGTTTACGGCGCCGAACACTGAAGCTTTCTTT

d_call: -
v_call: TRBV12-3/TRBV12-4
clone_size: -
j_call: TRBJ2-1
cdr3_aa: CASSFAGGLSNEQFF
cdr3_nt: TGTGCCAGCAGTTTCGCCGGGGGTCTGAGCAATGAGCAGTTCTTC

d_call: TRBD2
v_call: TRBV12-3/TRBV12-4
clone_size: few
j_call: TRBJ2-2
cdr3_aa: CASSPRGGATGELFF
cdr3_nt: TGTGCCAGCAGTCCCCGCGGGGGAGCTACCGGGGAGCTGTTTTTT

d_call: -
v_call: TRBV24-1
clone_size: -
j_call: TRBJ2-7
cdr3_aa: CATEGGRETYEQYF
cdr3_nt: TGTGCCACCGAGGGCGGCAGGGAGACCTACGAGCAGTACTTC

d_call: -
v_call: TRBV15
clone_size: few
j_call: TRBJ1-1
cdr3_aa: CATSRDIFGGTEAFF
cdr3_nt: TGTGCCACCAGCAGGGATATCTTTGGGGGCACTGAAGCTTTCTTT

d_call: -
v_call: TRBV6-2/TRBV6-3
clone_size: many
j_call: TRBJ2-2
cdr3_aa: CASSKTTGSNTGELFF
cdr3_nt: TGTGCCAGCAGTAAAACCACAGGGTCGAACACCGGGGAGCTGTTTTTT

d_call: -
v_call: TRBV7-6
clone_size: many
j_call: TRBJ2-1
cdr3_aa: CASSLADGNEQFF
cdr3_nt: TGTGCCAGCAGCTTAGCCGACGGAAATGAGCAGTTCTTC

d_call: TRBD1
v_call: TRBV12-3/TRBV12-4
clone_size: -
j_call: TRBJ1-1
cdr3_aa: CASSSPGQVYTEAFF
cdr3_nt: TGTGCCAGCAGTTCTCCGGGACAGGTTTACACTGAAGCTTTCTTT

d_call: -
v_call: TRBV30
clone_size: -
j_call: TRBJ1-3
cdr3_aa: CAWSADSGNTIYF
cdr3_nt: TGTGCCTGGAGTGCGGACTCTGGAAACACCATATATTTT

d_call: -
v_call: TRBV7-2
clone_size: few
j_call: TRBJ1-1
cdr3_aa: CASSLLGGGWTEAFF
cdr3_nt: TGTGCCAGCAGCTTACTGGGGGGCGGTTGGACTGAAGCTTTCTTT

d_call: -
v_call: TRBV6-1
clone_size: -
j_call: TRBJ1-2
cdr3_aa: CASSEAGGDYGYTF
cdr3_nt: TGTGCCAGCAGTGAAGCCGGAGGAGACTATGGCTACACCTTC

d_call: TRBD1
v_call: TRBV28
clone_size: few
j_call: TRBJ2-6
cdr3_aa: CASRNRGPGANVLTF
cdr3_nt: TGTGCCAGCAGGAACAGGGGGCCTGGGGCCAACGTCCTGACTTTC

d_call: -
v_call: TRBV3-1
clone_size: few
j_call: TRBJ1-1
cdr3_aa: CASSQGEDRSLAFF
cdr3_nt: TGTGCCAGCAGCCAAGGAGAAGACAGGTCCTTGGCTTTCTTT

d_call: -
v_call: TRBV30
clone_size: few
j_call: TRBJ1-1
cdr3_aa: CAWSLGLMNTEAFF
cdr3_nt: TGTGCCTGGAGTTTGGGTCTAATGAACACTGAAGCTTTCTTT

d_call: -
v_call: TRBV5-4
clone_size: -
j_call: TRBJ2-3
cdr3_aa: CASSLPGRTDTQYF
cdr3_nt: TGTGCCAGCAGTCTGCCGGGGCGCACAGATACGCAGTATTTT

d_call: -
v_call: TRBV7-2
clone_size: -
j_call: TRBJ2-7
cdr3_aa: CASSLAGGPTYEQYF
cdr3_nt: TGTGCCAGCAGCTTAGCGGGGGGCCCTACCTACGAGCAGTACTTC

d_call: -
v_call: TRBV4-3
clone_size: -
j_call: TRBJ1-1
cdr3_aa: CASSRNRGSGNTEAFF
cdr3_nt: TGCGCCAGCAGCCGTAATAGGGGGAGCGGAAACACTGAAGCTTTCTTT

d_call: -
v_call: TRBV14
clone_size: many
j_call: TRBJ2-3
cdr3_aa: CASSQVTDTQYF
cdr3_nt: TGTGCCAGCAGCCAAGTGACAGATACGCAGTATTTT

d_call: -
v_call: TRBV7-9
clone_size: many
j_call: TRBJ2-2
cdr3_aa: CASSLYSGGELFF
cdr3_nt: TGTGCCAGCAGCTTGTATTCCGGCGGGGAGCTGTTTTTT

d_call: TRBD2
v_call: TRBV7-2
clone_size: many
j_call: TRBJ2-3
cdr3_aa: CATQTSGGSNTQYF
cdr3_nt: TGTGCCACGCAAACTAGCGGGGGATCGAATACGCAGTATTTT

d_call: -
v_call: TRBV12-3/TRBV12-4
clone_size: many
j_call: TRBJ1-2
cdr3_aa: CASSFSGSYGYTF
cdr3_nt: TGTGCCAGCAGTTTCTCCGGCTCGTATGGCTACACCTTC

d_call: -
v_call: TRBV10-3
clone_size: many
j_call: TRBJ2-3
cdr3_aa: CAISDQRVATDTQYF
cdr3_nt: TGTGCCATCAGTGACCAGCGGGTTGCCACAGATACGCAGTATTTT

d_call: -
v_call: TRBV9
clone_size: -
j_call: TRBJ1-2
cdr3_aa: CASQGLLYGYTF
cdr3_nt: TGTGCCAGCCAGGGCCTGCTCTATGGCTACACCTTC

d_call: TRBD1
v_call: TRBV12-3/TRBV12-4
clone_size: few
j_call: TRBJ2-2
cdr3_aa: CASNHRGRQGPAGELFF
cdr3_nt: TGTGCCAGCAACCACAGGGGGCGACAGGGTCCGGCCGGGGAGCTGTTTTTT

d_call: TRBD2
v_call: TRBV20-1
clone_size: -
j_call: TRBJ2-7
cdr3_aa: CSALSGLAGGKSSYEQYF
cdr3_nt: TGCAGTGCTTTATCGGGACTAGCGGGGGGGAAGAGCTCCTACGAGCAGTACTTC

d_call: -
v_call: TRBV27
clone_size: -
j_call: TRBJ1-2
cdr3_aa: CASSLSAGLSYGYTF
cdr3_nt: TGTGCCAGCAGTTTATCGGCAGGGTTATCCTATGGCTACACCTTC

d_call: TRBD1
v_call: TRBV11-2
clone_size: -
j_call: TRBJ2-7
cdr3_aa: CASSLDRGPHEQYF
cdr3_nt: TGTGCCAGCAGCTTAGACAGGGGGCCCCACGAGCAGTACTTC